This T cell receptor beta chain appears in the sequencing data of a study of early T cells in non-severe SARS-CoV-2 infection. Germline assignment: CDR1 KGHSH and CDR2 LQKENI. The CDR3 covers 15 residues. The ends were cut back, 0 bases at V and 0 bases at J, with 8 bases in the middle. There are many counts of this clonotype. TCRdb redid the calling of the 5' RACE reads with MiXCR, one entry per CDR3 protein. The repertoire holds 75,000 or so distinct CDR3 sequences, with 10% to 15% as singletons. The sample was whole blood. The rearrangement links TRBV18 to TRBJ1-1; D gene ambiguous. The sequence derives from an adult who was a healthcare worker with PCR-confirmed SARS-CoV-2 infection or an uninfected control (not recorded which). CDR3 DNA: TGTGCCAGCTCACCACCAAGGCTCATGAACACTGAAGCTTTCTTT. Translation gives CASSPPRLMNTEAFF.